What follows is one T cell receptor (beta chain) and its context. Its antigen is currently unknown. Trimming took 8 bases from V and 3 from J, leaving 15 bases between them. The germline gives CDR1 MDHEN, CDR2 SYDVKM. The CDR3 has 14 residues. The authors reverse transcribed 0.5 to 1 ug RNA with random hexamers. One entry per CDR3 protein, called by TCRdb with MiXCR from the immunoSEQ multiplex PCR reads. The sample holds approximately 190,000 distinct CDR3 sequences; approximately 95% are singletons and the top ten take around 0.16%. The sample comes from a study of CD8 T cells in Susac syndrome. Findings and limits, study-wide: Clonal expansion involving Susac CD8+ cells peaked in TEMRA cells and active patients.

The receptor comes from a human donor with Susac syndrome. Sequencing input: CD8+ T cells from PBMCs. V usage is TRBV28 and J usage is TRBJ2-3, with D possibly TRBD2 on 5 matching bases. The CDR3 sequence: CASSLVLATDTQYF. DNA for the CDR3: TGTGCCAGCTCCTTAGTCCTAGCTACAGATACGCAGTATTTT.